The T cell receptor (beta chain) under discussion was sequenced for a study of blood T cell repertoires in COVID-19 (TCRdb year 2020). The study in broad terms: Samples covering the acute and convalescent phases of COVID-19 were provided by collaborators in the United States, Italy and Spain. The prospective study material was composed of cDNA or gDNA derived from T cells, B-cell-depleted T cells, or PBMCs. The dataset comprised deeply sampled blood TCRbeta repertoires from subjects exposed to, actively infected with, or recovered from COVID-19. A freely available public database, intended as a resource for researchers studying the immune response to SARS-CoV-2, is where the repertoires were released. The samples were drawn from the first 160 participants of the ongoing ImmuneRACE study and from more than 1,000 subjects provided by 6 global collaborators. The sample metadata nearly always contained a de-identified subject ID, COVID-19 status, age in years and sex. Where available, HLA class I and class II types were taken from metadata supplied by the sample provider and were not determined by assay-based typing.

General conclusions and limits of the study: The quantity of clinical and demographic metadata differed by source and by participant and was supplied without curation.

The immunoSEQ Assay, a bias-controlled multiplex PCR, was used to amplify TCRbeta CDR3 regions from genomic DNA. In the paper's pipeline: The number of nucleated cells in each sample was estimated from the amplification of reference gene primers within the assay. Sequence reads were collapsed and filtered to measure the absolute abundance of every unique TCRbeta CDR3 rearrangement. Productive Simpson clonality was computed per sample as the square root of Simpson's diversity index over productive rearrangements. TCRdb took over this immuneACCESS table, retaining in-frame rearrangements with V and J assigned. Such tables are incomplete; in checked studies, under half of the missing clones stem from an unresolved V gene, and the remainder is unexplained. V and J calls and clone size follow that table, whereas D and trimming were derived from the DNA. This sample comprises 180,000 or so clones, about 77% of them detected only once. The top ten clones comprise approximately 3% of the sample.

Collaborating institutions collected whole blood in K2EDTA tubes following their own protocols. For TCRbeta analysis, collaborator samples were shipped as frozen whole blood, as isolated PBMCs, or as DNA extracted from either sample type. The junction shows trimming of 10 bases on V and 9 bases on J, plus 26 bases between the germline ends. The CDR3 starts with the cysteine, ends with the phenylalanine, and has 15 residues. Only the CDR3 portion is preserved as DNA: 45 bases, with reading frame beginning at the first base. This clone has just a few counts. The antigen it recognizes is unknown. The sample holds no much larger clone one base away, and base qualities are not on file.

The sample comprised peripheral blood. This TCR was sampled from a woman older than 75 with active or convalescent COVID-19. The chain is made from TRBV5-3 and TRBJ1-5; no D gene can be assigned with confidence. TRBV5-3 is an open reading frame whose function is uncertain. The CDR3 protein sequence reads: CASPPSGPKGMPQHF. The nucleotide sequence is given as TGTGCCTCCCCACCCAGCGGGCCCAAGGGCATGCCCCAGCATTTT.